This T cell receptor (beta chain) was identified in a study of tumor and adjacent non-tumor tissue in lung cancer (dated 2018 in TCRdb). A note on the overall study: The cohort included around twelve adenocarcinoma, a couple of squamous cell carcinoma and 1 small cell lung cancer patients. For each patient, one tumor sample and one normal lung sample were taken, giving thirty paired specimens that underwent TCRbeta CDR3 sequencing. A total of some 130,000,000 productive TCRbeta reads were generated by sequencing, corresponding to an average of about 4.17 million reads per sample. The roughly 15 patients were aged about 31 to 76 years, included around ten men and 5 women, and had TNM stage I to III disease. Bulk TCRbeta repertoires were compared between lung tumor tissue and matched distant non-tumor lung tissue obtained from around 16 lung cancer patients. Overall study outcomes, separate from this receptor: Neither the sequencing platform nor unique molecular identifiers are mentioned in the methods. Significantly higher TCR diversity (inverse Simpson) was observed in tumor tissue than in normal lung tissue (approximately 430 vs 150, P = 0.0075, Mann-Whitney U test). A significantly larger cumulative share of the repertoire was made up by the top 100 clones in normal lung than in tumor tissue. TCR diversity was significantly higher in younger patients, and higher tumor TCR diversity was associated with shorter overall and disease-free survival. Only around 14 patients were in the cohort, and the authors stated that larger samples and more detailed clinical data are needed. Peripheral blood was not sequenced, so blood TCRbeta repertoires were not examined in the lung cancer patients of the study.

At least ten counts were recorded for this clonotype. Which antigen it targets is not known. Base qualities are missing; no much larger clone stands one base away. Library preparation was by multiplex PCR. Sequencer: Illumina HiSeq 2500. TCRbeta libraries were constructed through three rounds of nested PCR with primers (Table S4) according to protocols modified from ARM-PCR. PCR products of 200-500 bp were gel-excised and purified with the QIAquick gel extraction kit before sequencing. As for how the authors treated the data: Reads were cleaned with Trimmomatic, merged with FLASH into complete CDR3 sequences, and assigned to V(D)J germline segments with MiTCR. VDJtools was used to compute clonal diversity as the inverse Simpson's index. A read counted as productive if the sequence was in-frame and lacked a premature stop codon. TCRdb passed the public sequencing reads through fastp at Q25 and MiXCR, retaining productive beta sequences. Rows are combined by CDR3 protein, so each entry shows the most common genes and DNA. For this entry, the V and J calls and clone size follow TCRdb and not the study's own pipeline. The sample profile shows 60,000 or so distinct CDR3 sequences; about 55% of them were found once. The biggest ten clones account for less than 35% of the sample.

RNA was extracted from bulk unsorted tissue and checked for quality with a NanoDrop ND-1000 and an Agilent 2100. For the normal lung samples, distant non-tumor tissue was collected more than 3 cm away from the tumor edge. All donors had newly diagnosed lung cancer, had not received prior chemotherapy, and were admitted for thoracic surgery in China between August and November 2014. Patients who had received previous radiotherapy or chemotherapy, or who had another concurrent cancer, were excluded from the study. Pieces of surgical tissue measuring roughly 1-2.1 cm3 were kept in RNAlater solution and held at -80 degrees C until needed. After removal of 8 bases from V and 9 bases from J, the junction retains 6 bases not matched to a gene. The CDR3 runs 14 amino acids, cysteine and phenylalanine included. Only CDR3 DNA is held: 42 bases, read in frame from base 1. The germline V gene (reference sequence) gives CDR1 as MNHNY and CDR2 as SVGAGI.

Sequenced sample: distant non-tumor lung tissue. The sequence was collected from a man in his 70s with non-small cell lung cancer. This chain joins TRBV6-6 to TRBJ1-6, with 11 central nucleotides matching TRBD1. This receptor carries the CDR3 CASGIGTGGSPLHF. The DNA sequence is given as TGTGCCAGCGGGATAGGGACAGGGGGTTCACCCCTCCACTTT.